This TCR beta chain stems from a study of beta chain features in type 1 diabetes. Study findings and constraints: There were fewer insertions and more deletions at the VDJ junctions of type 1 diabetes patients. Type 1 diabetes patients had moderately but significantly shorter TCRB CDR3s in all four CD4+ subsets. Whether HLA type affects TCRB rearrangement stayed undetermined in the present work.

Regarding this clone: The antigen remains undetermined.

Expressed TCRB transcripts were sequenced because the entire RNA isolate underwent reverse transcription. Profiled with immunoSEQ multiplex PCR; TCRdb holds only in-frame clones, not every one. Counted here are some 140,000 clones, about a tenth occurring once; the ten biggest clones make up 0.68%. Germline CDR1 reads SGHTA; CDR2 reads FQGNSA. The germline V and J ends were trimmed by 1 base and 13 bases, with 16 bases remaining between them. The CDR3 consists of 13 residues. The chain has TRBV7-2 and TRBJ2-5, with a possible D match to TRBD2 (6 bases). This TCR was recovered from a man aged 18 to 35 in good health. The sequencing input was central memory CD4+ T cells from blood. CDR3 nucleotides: TGTGCCAGCAGCTTAGGGGCTGGGACTGGCGGGTACTTC. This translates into CASSLGAGTGGYF. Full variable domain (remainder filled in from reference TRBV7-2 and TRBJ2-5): GAGVSQSPSNKVTEKGKDVELRCDPISGHTALYWYRQSLGQGLEFLIYFQGNSAPDKSGLPSDRFSAERTGGSVSTLTIQRTQQEDSAVYLCASSLGAGTGGYFGPGTRLLVL.